This record looks at one TCR beta chain sequence and its context. The germline CDR1 and CDR2 sequences are KGHDR and SFDVKD. V gave up 8 bases and J gave up 7 bases, with 10 bases separating them. The CDR3 sequence is 11 residues long. This specimen belongs to a study of blood T cell repertoires in COVID-19. Method: immunoSEQ multiplex PCR; TCRdb's copy keeps in-frame clones and lacks some. Of about 210,000 clones in the sample, around nine tenths were seen once. This chain uses TRBV24-1 with TRBJ1-1; tentatively, D is TRBD1 (5 bases). The sample consisted of peripheral blood. The sequence was collected from a man between 35 and 55 years old with acute or convalescent COVID-19. The CDR3 spells CATKGGGEAFF. The CDR3 DNA reads TGTGCCACCAAGGGCGGGGGTGAAGCTTTCTTT.